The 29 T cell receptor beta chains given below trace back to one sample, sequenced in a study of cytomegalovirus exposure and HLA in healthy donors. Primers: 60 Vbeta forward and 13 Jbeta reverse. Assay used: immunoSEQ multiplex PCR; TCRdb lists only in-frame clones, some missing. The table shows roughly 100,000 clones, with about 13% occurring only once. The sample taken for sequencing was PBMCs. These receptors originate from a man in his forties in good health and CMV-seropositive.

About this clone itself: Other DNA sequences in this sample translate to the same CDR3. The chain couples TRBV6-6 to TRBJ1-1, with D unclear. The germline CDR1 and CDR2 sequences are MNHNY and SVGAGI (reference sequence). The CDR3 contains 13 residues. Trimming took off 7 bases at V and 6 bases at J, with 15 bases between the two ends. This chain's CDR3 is CASTERPEAEAFF. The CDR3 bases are TGTGCCAGCACCGAAAGACCCGAGGCTGAAGCTTTCTTT.

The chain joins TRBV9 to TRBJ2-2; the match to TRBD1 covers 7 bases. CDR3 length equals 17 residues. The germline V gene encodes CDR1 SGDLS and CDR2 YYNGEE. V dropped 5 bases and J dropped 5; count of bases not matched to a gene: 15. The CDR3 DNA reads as TGTGCCAGCAGTACCGGGACAGCCCCCTTAAGGACCGGGGAGCTGTTTTTT. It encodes CASSTGTAPLRTGELFF.

CDR3 amino acids: CASSSDRVYGYTF. CDR3 sequence (DNA): TGTGCCAGTAGCAGTGACAGGGTCTATGGCTACACCTTC. The chain links TRBV19 to TRBJ1-2; 7 positions match TRBD1. The J segment lost 4 bases and the V segment lost 6 bases, leaving 5 bases of the junction unmatched. The CDR3 contains 13 residues. The germline gives CDR1 LNHDA, CDR2 SQIVND (reference sequence).

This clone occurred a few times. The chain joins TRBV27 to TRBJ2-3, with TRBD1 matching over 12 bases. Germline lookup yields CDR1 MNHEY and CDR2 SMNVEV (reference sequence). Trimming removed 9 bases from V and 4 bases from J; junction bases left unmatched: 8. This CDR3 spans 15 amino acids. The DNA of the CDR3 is TGTGCCAGTGGGCCCCGGGACAGGGGGCCAGATACGCAGTATTTT. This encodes CASGPRDRGPDTQYF.

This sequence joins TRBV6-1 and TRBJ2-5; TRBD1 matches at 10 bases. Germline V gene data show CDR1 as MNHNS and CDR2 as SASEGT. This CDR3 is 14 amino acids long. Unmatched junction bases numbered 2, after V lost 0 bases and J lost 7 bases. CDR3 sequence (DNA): TGTGCCAGCAGTGAAGCCGGGACAGGGGCGACCCAGTACTTC. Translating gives CASSEAGTGATQYF.

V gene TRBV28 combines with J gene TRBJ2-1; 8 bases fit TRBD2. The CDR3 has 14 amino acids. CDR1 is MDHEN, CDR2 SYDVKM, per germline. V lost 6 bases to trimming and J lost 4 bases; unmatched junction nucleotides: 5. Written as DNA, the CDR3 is TGTGCCAGCAGGACTAGCGCCTCTTACAATGAGCAGTTCTTC. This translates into CASRTSASYNEQFF. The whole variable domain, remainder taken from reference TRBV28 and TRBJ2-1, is DVKVTQSSRYLVKRTGEKVFLECVQDMDHENMFWYRQDPGLGLRLIYFSYDVKMKEKGDIPEGYSVSREKKERFSLILESASTNQTSMYLCASRTSASYNEQFFGPGTRLTVL.

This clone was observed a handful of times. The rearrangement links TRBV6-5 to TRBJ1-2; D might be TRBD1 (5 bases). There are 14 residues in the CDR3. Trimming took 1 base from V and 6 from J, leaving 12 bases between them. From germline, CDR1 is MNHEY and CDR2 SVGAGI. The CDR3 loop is CASSYFSQGNGYTF. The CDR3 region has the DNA TGTGCCAGCAGTTACTTTAGCCAGGGTAATGGCTACACCTTC.

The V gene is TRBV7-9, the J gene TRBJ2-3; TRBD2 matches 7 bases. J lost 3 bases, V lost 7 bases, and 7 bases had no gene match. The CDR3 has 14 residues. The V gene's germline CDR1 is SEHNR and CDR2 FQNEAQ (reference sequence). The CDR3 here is CASNPGGGTDTQYF. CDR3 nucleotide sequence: TGTGCCAGCAACCCGGGAGGTGGGACAGATACGCAGTATTTT.

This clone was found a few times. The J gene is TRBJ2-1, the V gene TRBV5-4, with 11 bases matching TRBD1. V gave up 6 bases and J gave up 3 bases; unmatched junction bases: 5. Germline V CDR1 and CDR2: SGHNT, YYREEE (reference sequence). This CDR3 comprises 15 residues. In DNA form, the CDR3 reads TGTGCCAGCACCGGACAGGGGGCCCTCTACAATGAGCAGTTCTTC. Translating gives CASTGQGALYNEQFF.

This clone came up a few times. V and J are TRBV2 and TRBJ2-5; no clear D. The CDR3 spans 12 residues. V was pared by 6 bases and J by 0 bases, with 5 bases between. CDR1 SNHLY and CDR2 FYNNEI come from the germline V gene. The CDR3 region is CASRDNQETQYF. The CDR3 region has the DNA TGTGCCAGCAGAGACAACCAAGAGACCCAGTACTTC.

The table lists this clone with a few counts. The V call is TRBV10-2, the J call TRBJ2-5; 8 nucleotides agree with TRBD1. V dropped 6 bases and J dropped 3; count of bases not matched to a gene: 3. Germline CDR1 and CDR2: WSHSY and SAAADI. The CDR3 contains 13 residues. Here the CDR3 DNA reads TGCGCCAGCAGGGAGGACAGGGAAGAGACCCAGTACTTC. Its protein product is CASREDREETQYF.

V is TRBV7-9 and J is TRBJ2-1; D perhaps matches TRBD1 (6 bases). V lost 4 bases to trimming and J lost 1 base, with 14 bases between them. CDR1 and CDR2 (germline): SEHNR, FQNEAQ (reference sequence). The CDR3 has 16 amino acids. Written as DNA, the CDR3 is TGTGCCAGCAGCTCGGCGAGCGGACAGTCCTACAATGAGCAGTTCTTC. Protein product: CASSSASGQSYNEQFF. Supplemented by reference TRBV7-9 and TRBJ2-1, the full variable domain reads DTGVSQNPRHKITKRGQNVTFRCDPISEHNRLYWYRQTLGQGPEFLTYFQNEAQLEKSRLLSDRFSAERPKGSFSTLEIQRTEQGDSAMYLCASSSASGQSYNEQFFGPGTRLTVL.

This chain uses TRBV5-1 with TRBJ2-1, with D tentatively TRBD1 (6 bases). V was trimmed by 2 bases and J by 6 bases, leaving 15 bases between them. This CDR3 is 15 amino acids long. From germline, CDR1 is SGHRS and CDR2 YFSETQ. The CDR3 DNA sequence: TGCGCCAGCAGCTTTTGGACAGTGACAAGCAATGAGCAGTTCTTC. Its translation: CASSFWTVTSNEQFF.

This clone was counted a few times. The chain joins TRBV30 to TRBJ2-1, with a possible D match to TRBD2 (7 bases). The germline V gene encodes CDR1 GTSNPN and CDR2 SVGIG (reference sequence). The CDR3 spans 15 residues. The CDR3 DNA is TGTGCTGCTCGGTGGGGGGGCAGCTCCTACAATGAGCAGTTCTTC. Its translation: CAARWGGSSYNEQFF.

The CDR3 here is CASRLPGAGANVLTF. Here the CDR3 DNA reads TGTGCCAGCAGATTACCAGGGGCTGGGGCCAACGTCCTGACTTTC. The chain has TRBV2 and TRBJ2-6, with D possibly being TRBD1 (6 bases). Germline V gene lookup returns CDR1 SNHLY and CDR2 FYNNEI. The CDR3 loop spans 15 amino acids. V was trimmed by 6 bases and J by 2 bases, leaving 11 bases between them. The full variable domain, in which reference TRBV2 and TRBJ2-6 provide the parts outside the CDR3, is EPEVTQTPSHQVTQMGQEVILRCVPISNHLYFYWYRQILGQKVEFLVSFYNNEISEKSEIFDDQFSVERPDGSNFTLKIRSTKLEDSAMYFCASRLPGAGANVLTFGAGSRLTVL.

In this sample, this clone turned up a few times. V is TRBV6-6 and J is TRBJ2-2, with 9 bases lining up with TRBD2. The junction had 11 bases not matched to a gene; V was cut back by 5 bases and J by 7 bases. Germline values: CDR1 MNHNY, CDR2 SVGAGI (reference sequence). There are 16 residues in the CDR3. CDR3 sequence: CASSQSSGKRDGELFF. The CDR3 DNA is TGTGCCAGCAGTCAATCTAGCGGGAAGCGAGACGGGGAGCTGTTTTTT.

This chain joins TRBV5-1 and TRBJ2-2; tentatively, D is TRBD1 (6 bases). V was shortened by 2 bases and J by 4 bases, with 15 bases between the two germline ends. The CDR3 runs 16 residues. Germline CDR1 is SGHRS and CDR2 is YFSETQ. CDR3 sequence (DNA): TGCGCCAGCAGCTTTGGACAGCCACGAGGCACCGGGGAGCTGTTTTTT. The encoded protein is CASSFGQPRGTGELFF.

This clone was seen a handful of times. The DNA for the CDR3 is TGTGCCAGTAGTATAGGCTTGAGCTCCTACAATGAGCAGTTCTTC. Translation: CASSIGLSSYNEQFF. The chain combines TRBV19 with TRBJ2-1; D gene uncertain. CDR3 length: 15 amino acids. Germline assignment: CDR1 LNHDA and CDR2 SQIVND (reference sequence). The ends were cut back, 1 base at V and 0 bases at J, with 7 bases in the middle.

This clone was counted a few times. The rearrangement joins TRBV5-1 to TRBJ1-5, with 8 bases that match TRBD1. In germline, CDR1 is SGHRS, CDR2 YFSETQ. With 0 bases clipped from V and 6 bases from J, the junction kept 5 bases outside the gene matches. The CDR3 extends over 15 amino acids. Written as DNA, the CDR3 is TGCGCCAGCAGCTTGGAAGGACAGGGTGGTCAGCCCCAGCATTTT. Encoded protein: CASSLEGQGGQPQHF.

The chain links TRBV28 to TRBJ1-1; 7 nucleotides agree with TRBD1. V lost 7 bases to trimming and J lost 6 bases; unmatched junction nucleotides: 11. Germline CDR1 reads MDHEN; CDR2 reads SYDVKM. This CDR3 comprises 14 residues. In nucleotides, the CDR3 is TGTGCCAGCACCACTATGGACAGGATCGCTGAAGCTTTCTTT. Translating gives CASTTMDRIAEAFF.

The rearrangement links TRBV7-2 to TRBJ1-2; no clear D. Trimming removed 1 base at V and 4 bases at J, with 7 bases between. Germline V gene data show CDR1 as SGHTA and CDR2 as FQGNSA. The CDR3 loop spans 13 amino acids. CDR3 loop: CASSLGAGYGYTF. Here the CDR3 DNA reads TGTGCCAGCAGCTTAGGGGCAGGCTATGGCTACACCTTC.

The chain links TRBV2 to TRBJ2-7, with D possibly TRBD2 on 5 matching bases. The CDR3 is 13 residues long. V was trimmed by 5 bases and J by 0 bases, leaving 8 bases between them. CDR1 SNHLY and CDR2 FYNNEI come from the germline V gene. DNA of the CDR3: TGTGCCAGCAGTAACCGGGACTCCTACGAGCAGTACTTC. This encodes CASSNRDSYEQYF.

The CDR3: CASSYSPGSGVYEQYF. CDR3 DNA: TGTGCCAGCAGTTACAGTCCAGGGTCGGGGGTTTACGAGCAGTACTTC. The rearrangement links TRBV6-5 to TRBJ2-7, with D possibly being TRBD2 (6 bases). This CDR3 is built from 16 residues. CDR1 is MNHEY and CDR2 is SVGAGI in the germline V gene. V was cut by 2 bases and J by 4 bases, with 18 bases left in between.

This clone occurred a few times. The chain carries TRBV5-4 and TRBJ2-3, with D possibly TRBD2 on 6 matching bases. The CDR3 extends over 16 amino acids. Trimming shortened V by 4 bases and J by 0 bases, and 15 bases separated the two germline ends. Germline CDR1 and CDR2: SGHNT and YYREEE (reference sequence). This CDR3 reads CASSPVGLLSTDTQYF. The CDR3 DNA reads TGTGCCAGCAGCCCGGTGGGACTCTTAAGCACAGATACGCAGTATTTT.

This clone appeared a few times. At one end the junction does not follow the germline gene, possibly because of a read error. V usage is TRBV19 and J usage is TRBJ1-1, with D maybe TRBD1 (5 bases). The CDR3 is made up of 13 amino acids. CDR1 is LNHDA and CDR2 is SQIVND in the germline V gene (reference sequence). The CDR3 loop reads CASSLEGLTEAFF. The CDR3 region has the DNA TGTGCCAGTAGTCTAGAGGGACTGACTGAAGCTTTCTTT.

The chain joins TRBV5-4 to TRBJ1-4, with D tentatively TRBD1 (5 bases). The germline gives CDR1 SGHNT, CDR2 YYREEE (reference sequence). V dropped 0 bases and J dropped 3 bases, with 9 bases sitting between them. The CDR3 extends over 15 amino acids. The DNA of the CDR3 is TGTGCCAGCAGCTTGGATGCGGGACCTAATGAAAAACTGTTTTTT. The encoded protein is CASSLDAGPNEKLFF. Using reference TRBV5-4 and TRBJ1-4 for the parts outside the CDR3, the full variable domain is ETGVTQSPTHLIKTRGQQVTLRCSSQSGHNTVSWYQQALGQGPQFIFQYYREEENGRGNFPPRFSGLQFPNYSSELNVNALELDDSALYLCASSLDAGPNEKLFFGSGTQLSVL.

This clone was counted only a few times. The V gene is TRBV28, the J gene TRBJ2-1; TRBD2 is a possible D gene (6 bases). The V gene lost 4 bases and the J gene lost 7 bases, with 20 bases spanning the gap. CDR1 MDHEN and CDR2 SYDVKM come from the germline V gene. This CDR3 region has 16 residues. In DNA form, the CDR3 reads TGTGCCAGCAGTTCCACCGGGACTCCCTTAGGGAATGAGCAGTTCTTC. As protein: CASSSTGTPLGNEQFF.

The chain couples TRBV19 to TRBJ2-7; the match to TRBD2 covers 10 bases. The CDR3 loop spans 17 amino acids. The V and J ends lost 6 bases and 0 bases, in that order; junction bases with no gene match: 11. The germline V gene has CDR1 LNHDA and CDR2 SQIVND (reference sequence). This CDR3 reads CASSWTSGSTNSYEQYF. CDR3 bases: TGTGCCAGTAGCTGGACTAGCGGTAGTACAAACTCCTACGAGCAGTACTTC.

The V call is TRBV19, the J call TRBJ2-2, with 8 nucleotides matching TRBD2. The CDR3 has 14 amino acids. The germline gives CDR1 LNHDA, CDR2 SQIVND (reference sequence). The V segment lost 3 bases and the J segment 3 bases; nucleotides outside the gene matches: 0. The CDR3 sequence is CASSMRGDTGELFF. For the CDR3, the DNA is TGTGCCAGTAGTATGCGGGGGGACACCGGGGAGCTGTTTTTT.